The 25 T cell receptor beta chains below come from one sample, sequenced in a study of CD8+ T cells in alopecia areata. RNA, once extracted, was reverse transcribed into cDNA for use as the sequencing template. Clones were sequenced by immunoSEQ multiplex PCR, and TCRdb holds only the in-frame ones, with some missing. The data contain some 150,000 clones, about 86% of them singletons. Treatment here: oral pan-JAK inhibitor, 5-10 mg twice daily. Sequences were derived from CD8+ T cells sorted from blood, sampled at week 4, from a patient treated with tofacitinib. All receptors derive from a human donor with alopecia areata.

As regards this clone: Other nucleotide sequences in the sample specify the same CDR3. The chain employs TRBV27 and TRBJ1-5; 11 bases agree with TRBD1. The CDR3 totals 16 residues. J gave up 4 bases and V 5 bases, and 7 bases lay outside the gene matches. Germline V gives CDR1 MNHEY, CDR2 SMNVEV (reference sequence). CDR3: CASSLGTGGLNQPQHF. The CDR3 DNA is TGTGCCAGCAGTCTGGGGACAGGGGGTTTGAATCAGCCCCAGCATTTT.

The V call is TRBV7-8, the J call TRBJ2-1, with D possibly being TRBD1 (5 bases). Germline CDR1 is SGHVS and CDR2 is FQNEAQ. Trimming stripped 0 bases from V and 4 bases from J, with 13 bases between. CDR3 length equals 16 residues. The chain's CDR3 is CASSLAGQSVYNEQFF. CDR3 in DNA: TGTGCCAGCAGCTTAGCGGGGCAAAGTGTGTACAATGAGCAGTTCTTC.

This clone came up a few times. The chain combines TRBV29-1 with TRBJ2-3; no firm D call. The germline CDR1 and CDR2 sequences are SQVTM and ANQGSEA. The V end was cut by 0 bases, the J end by 0 bases, with 7 bases between. The CDR3 is 14 amino acids. Here the CDR3 DNA reads TGCAGCGTTGAAGATCCGGGCAGCACAGATACGCAGTATTTT. It specifies CSVEDPGSTDTQYF.

The chain has TRBV2 and TRBJ2-7; D is unclear. The CDR3 loop spans 15 amino acids. Trimming shortened V by 5 bases and J by 0 bases, and 14 bases separated the two germline ends. Germline V gene sequence: CDR1 SNHLY, CDR2 FYNNEI. The CDR3 bases are TGTGCCAGCAGTACATCCGATCACCCCTCCTACGAGCAGTACTTC. Its translation is CASSTSDHPSYEQYF.

The genes are TRBV7-9 and TRBJ1-2; possible D gene TRBD1, 5 bases. Trimming removed 0 bases at V and 6 bases at J, with 14 bases between. Germline CDR1 is SEHNR and CDR2 is FQNEAQ (reference sequence). The CDR3 is made up of 15 amino acids. CDR3 sequence (DNA): TGTGCCAGCAGCTTAGCCCGGGACGCACACGATGGCTACACCTTC. The encoded protein is CASSLARDAHDGYTF.

This clone was seen only a few times. The chain uses TRBV29-1 and TRBJ2-2; 7 nucleotides align to TRBD1. The CDR3 is 13 residues long. Germline trimming cut 5 bases from V and 2 bases from J; bases unmatched to any gene: 2. Per the germline V gene, CDR1 is SQVTM and CDR2 is ANQGSEA. CDR3 coding DNA: TGCAGCGTTACAGGGGTCAACACCGGGGAGCTGTTTTTT. Translated: CSVTGVNTGELFF.

The rearrangement joins TRBV25-1 to TRBJ2-5, with 7 positions matching TRBD1. The CDR3 totals 14 residues. Germline V gene lookup returns CDR1 MGHDK and CDR2 SYGVNS. V dropped 1 base and J dropped 1; count of bases not matched to a gene: 0. In DNA form, the CDR3 reads TGTGCCAGCAGTGAATGGGACAGCCAAGAGACCCAGTACTTC. Translation gives CASSEWDSQETQYF.

The J gene is TRBJ2-3, the V gene TRBV7-9, with no clear D. From germline, CDR1 is SEHNR and CDR2 FQNEAQ (reference sequence). V gave up 0 bases and J gave up 2 bases, with 9 bases separating them. The CDR3 runs to 15 residues. DNA of the CDR3: TGTGCCAGCAGCTTAGCCCTAGACAACACAGATACGCAGTATTTT. It yields the protein CASSLALDNTDTQYF.

The chain is built from TRBV29-1 and TRBJ2-1, with TRBD2 as a possible D gene (6 bases). V was cut by 4 bases and J by 1 base, with 8 bases left in between. Germline CDR1 is SQVTM and CDR2 is ANQGSEA. The CDR3 length is 13 residues. CDR3: CSVGEVSYNEQFF. CDR3 bases: TGCAGCGTTGGGGAGGTTTCCTACAATGAGCAGTTCTTC.

J is TRBJ2-7 and V is TRBV6-5; D could derive from TRBD1 or TRBD2 (5 bases each). CDR3 length: 15 residues. V was cut by 5 bases and J by 2 bases, with 16 bases left in between. Germline loops: CDR1 MNHEY, CDR2 SVGAGI. The CDR3: CASSTNWDGTYEQYF. The DNA of the CDR3 is TGTGCCAGCAGTACGAATTGGGACGGAACCTACGAGCAGTACTTC.

The genes are TRBV5-5 and TRBJ2-1; a weak D match, TRBD1 (6 bases). Germline CDR1 and CDR2: SGHKS and YYEKEE (reference sequence). V lost 4 bases, J lost 7 bases, and 9 bases lay in between. This CDR3 has 12 amino acids. CDR3 nucleotides: TGTGCCAGCAGCGTCACAGGGAATGAGCAGTTCTTC. Its protein is CASSVTGNEQFF.

The chain has TRBV11-2 and TRBJ2-3, with 7 bases matching TRBD1. V shed 5 bases, J shed 2 bases, and the junction held 7 bases outside the gene matches. The CDR3 is made up of 15 amino acids. The germline CDR1 and CDR2 sequences are SGHAT and FQNNGV. As DNA, the CDR3 is TGTGCCAGCAGCCTACGGACAGGCTCCACAGATACGCAGTATTTT. It translates to CASSLRTGSTDTQYF.

This chain connects TRBV7-2 to TRBJ2-5; TRBD2 might be the D (6 bases). This CDR3 is 14 amino acids long. CDR1 is SGHTA and CDR2 is FQGNSA in the germline V gene. Trimming removed 3 bases at V and 0 bases at J, with 8 bases between. In nucleotides, the CDR3 is TGTGCCAGCAGCTTCCGGGACTACCAAGAGACCCAGTACTTC. This gives the protein CASSFRDYQETQYF.

V and J are TRBV5-1 and TRBJ2-1; 9 nucleotides match TRBD1. The V and J ends lost 4 bases and 9 bases, in that order; junction bases with no gene match: 5. The CDR3 has 13 amino acids. The germline V gene encodes CDR1 SGHRS and CDR2 YFSETQ. CDR3 bases: TGCGCCAGCAGCGGATCACAGGGGGCTGAGCAGTTCTTC. Its translation: CASSGSQGAEQFF.

DNA of the CDR3: TGTGCCAGCAGGCCCACTAGCTTAGATGAGCAGTTCTTC. Its protein product is CASRPTSLDEQFF. The chain uses TRBV7-9 and TRBJ2-1, with D perhaps TRBD2 (6 bases). CDR1 is SEHNR and CDR2 is FQNEAQ in the germline V gene (reference sequence). CDR3 length equals 13 residues. The ends were cut back, 6 bases at V and 8 bases at J, with 14 bases in the middle.

This chain uses TRBV6-5 with TRBJ2-7; D is perhaps TRBD2 (6 bases). The CDR3 extends over 15 amino acids. The V end was cut by 0 bases, the J end by 6 bases, with 15 bases between. Per the germline V gene, CDR1 is MNHEY and CDR2 is SVGAGI. CDR3 bases: TGTGCCAGCAGTTACTCTGGGGACTTCACCTTCGAGCAGTACTTC. Translated: CASSYSGDFTFEQYF.

The chain combines TRBV5-6 with TRBJ2-7; 9 bases align to TRBD1. The V segment lost 0 bases and the J segment 6 bases; nucleotides outside the gene matches: 7. Germline V CDR1 and CDR2: SGHDT, YYEEEE. The CDR3 runs 15 residues. CDR3 nucleotide sequence: TGTGCCAGCAGCTTGGACGGACAGGGGTATGTCGAGCAGTACTTC. Translation gives CASSLDGQGYVEQYF.

The chain combines TRBV29-1 with TRBJ2-7; possible D gene TRBD2, 5 bases. In germline, CDR1 is SQVTM, CDR2 ANQGSEA. Deletions cut 4 bases from V and 5 bases from J, with 18 bases between. The CDR3 loop spans 14 amino acids. The CDR3 sequence: CSVATNLDVNEQYF. CDR3 coding DNA: TGCAGCGTTGCGACTAACCTAGACGTCAACGAGCAGTACTTC.

The J gene is TRBJ2-7, the V gene TRBV2, with D possibly TRBD1 on 5 matching bases. The CDR3 is 11 amino acids. Per the germline V gene, CDR1 is SNHLY and CDR2 is FYNNEI. V was pared by 7 bases and J by 7 bases, with 11 bases between. The CDR3 sequence: CASITGREQYF. The CDR3 DNA sequence: TGTGCCAGCATTACAGGACGGGAGCAGTACTTC.

The rearrangement uses TRBV29-1 and TRBJ2-3; the match to TRBD2 covers 10 bases. Germline CDR1 reads SQVTM; CDR2 reads ANQGSEA. V lost 3 bases and J lost 0; bases outside the gene matches: 12. This CDR3 contains 18 residues. As DNA, the CDR3 is TGCAGCGTTGATGCCTCCGAGCGGGAGGGCCCGAGCACAGATACGCAGTATTTT. Protein: CSVDASEREGPSTDTQYF.

V and J are TRBV4-2 and TRBJ2-7; TRBD2 matches at 7 bases. There are 15 residues in the CDR3. The ends lost 0 bases at V and 4 bases at J; junction bases unmatched: 6. Germline V gene data show CDR1 as LGHNA and CDR2 as YNFKEQ. CDR3 sequence: CASSQDRGGGYEQYF. As DNA, the CDR3 is TGTGCCAGCAGCCAAGATCGTGGCGGGGGTTACGAGCAGTACTTC.

The chain employs TRBV7-9 and TRBJ2-1; D assignment may be TRBD1 or TRBD2 (6 bases each). V was clipped by 5 bases and J by 8 bases, with 25 bases between them. Germline CDR1 and CDR2: SEHNR and FQNEAQ (reference sequence). The CDR3 spans 17 residues. CDR3 residues: CASSPPDVGGPGDEQFF. CDR3 nucleotides: TGTGCCAGCAGCCCACCCGATGTGGGGGGCCCGGGGGATGAGCAGTTCTTC.

J is TRBJ1-2 and V is TRBV5-1; no firm D call. This CDR3 has 15 residues. Germline V gene data show CDR1 as SGHRS and CDR2 as YFSETQ. The germline V and J ends were trimmed by 2 bases and 2 bases, with 13 bases remaining between them. The CDR3 DNA is TGCGCCAGCAGCTTAACTCCAGGAGACAACTATGGCTACACCTTC. Residues: CASSLTPGDNYGYTF.

J is TRBJ2-3 and V is TRBV5-8; 9 positions agree with TRBD1. The V and J ends lost 4 bases and 0 bases, in that order; junction bases with no gene match: 3. Germline V gene sequence: CDR1 SGHTS, CDR2 YDEGEE. This CDR3 region has 15 residues. CDR3 sequence: CASSQGTGSTDTQYF. In DNA form, the CDR3 reads TGTGCCAGCAGCCAGGGGACAGGGAGCACAGATACGCAGTATTTT. Drawing the rest from reference TRBV5-8 and TRBJ2-3, the complete variable domain is EAGVTQSPTHLIKTRGQQATLRCSPISGHTSVYWYQQALGLGLQFLLWYDEGEERNRGNFPPRFSGRQFPNYSSELNVNALELEDSALYLCASSQGTGSTDTQYFGPGTRLTVL.

This rearrangement joins TRBV29-1 to TRBJ2-7; D is possibly TRBD1 (6 bases). There are 13 residues in the CDR3. Trimming shortened V by 0 bases and J by 4 bases, and 10 bases separated the two germline ends. CDR1 is SQVTM, CDR2 ANQGSEA, per germline. The CDR3 region is CSVEDPDSYEQYF. For the CDR3, the DNA is TGCAGCGTTGAAGACCCGGACAGTTACGAGCAGTACTTC.